The 9 T cell receptor beta chains listed next were all sequenced from one sample in a study of Tregs in tolerant kidney transplant recipients. The assay was immunoSEQ multiplex PCR, and TCRdb's table has in-frame clones only and misses some. The sample has fewer than 80,000 clones, 95% to 98% seen once; the top ten hold 0.55% to 0.6%. This material consisted of CD4+ T cells from blood, taken before the transplant. Receptors were obtained from a human donor who received a combined kidney and bone marrow transplant.

The J gene is TRBJ1-2, the V gene TRBV6-5, with TRBD1 matching 7 bases. This CDR3 is built from 13 residues. The germline CDR1 and CDR2 sequences are MNHEY and SVGAGI. Germline trimming cut 4 bases from V and 4 bases from J; bases unmatched to any gene: 3. CDR3 DNA sequence: TGTGCCAGCAGTTTGAACAGGGGCTATGGCTACACCTTC. It yields the protein CASSLNRGYGYTF.

CDR3 sequence (DNA): TGCGCCAGCAGCCCCCCAGGACTAGCGGACTCCTACGAGCAGTACTTC. The encoded protein is CASSPPGLADSYEQYF. The chain couples TRBV4-1 to TRBJ2-7; TRBD2 aligns across 10 bases. The germline gives CDR1 MGHRA, CDR2 YSYEKL. CDR3 length: 16 amino acids. V gave up 4 bases and J gave up 0 bases; unmatched junction bases: 6.

This clone was seen a single time. The V gene is TRBV7-2, the J gene TRBJ2-7; TRBD2 aligns across 9 bases. J lost 6 bases, V lost 2 bases, and 11 bases had no gene match. CDR1 SGHTA and CDR2 FQGNSA come from the germline V gene. The CDR3 spans 16 residues. The CDR3, as DNA: TGTGCCAGCAGCTTAAATTTTCGGGGACTAGCTACCGAGCAGTACTTC. Its protein product is CASSLNFRGLATEQYF.

J is TRBJ1-2 and V is TRBV5-6, with no clear D. V was cut by 1 base and J by 8 bases, with 12 bases left in between. The CDR3 consists of 13 residues. Germline CDR1 SGHDT, CDR2 YYEEEE. CDR3 coding DNA: TGTGCCAGCAGCTTGACACCCCCGTTGGGCTACACCTTC. The encoded protein is CASSLTPPLGYTF.

This chain joins TRBV7-2 and TRBJ1-1, with D hard to call. The V end was cut by 2 bases, the J end by 11 bases, with 15 bases between. Germline CDR1 reads SGHTA; CDR2 reads FQGNSA. The CDR3 has 13 residues. In DNA, the CDR3 is TGTGCCAGCAGCTTATCGGGATCGGATTCCGCTTTCTTT. This sequence encodes CASSLSGSDSAFF.

CDR3 DNA: TGCAGCGTCGGAGAGGGACTTGAAGCTTTCTTT. Translation: CSVGEGLEAFF. The chain employs TRBV29-1 and TRBJ1-1; a possible D gene is TRBD1 (5 bases). Germline V lookup: CDR1 SQVTM, CDR2 ANQGSEA. The CDR3 loop spans 11 amino acids. Trimming pared 6 bases from V and 7 bases from J, leaving 12 bases between.

The CDR3 sequence: CASSPPTGMNTEAFF. Written as DNA, the CDR3 is TGTGCCAGCAGTCCCCCGACAGGGATGAACACTGAAGCTTTCTTT. V is TRBV25-1 and J is TRBJ1-1; 7 bases line up with TRBD1. The CDR3 loop spans 15 amino acids. Germline CDR1 is MGHDK and CDR2 is SYGVNS. Germline trimming cut 5 bases from V and 0 bases from J; bases unmatched to any gene: 6.

The rearrangement uses TRBV29-1 and TRBJ1-5; possibly TRBD1 for D (6 bases). The CDR3 spans 13 residues. V gave up 7 bases and J gave up 3 bases, with 13 bases separating them. Germline V gives CDR1 SQVTM, CDR2 ANQGSEA. The CDR3 bases are TGCAGCGCCAAACAGGGTTCCAATCAGCCCCAGCATTTT. The encoded protein is CSAKQGSNQPQHF.

This clone was observed a single time. The V gene is TRBV6-5, the J gene TRBJ2-1; 9 bases align to TRBD1. The V segment lost 7 bases and the J segment 9 bases; nucleotides outside the gene matches: 10. The CDR3 has 14 amino acids. Germline V gives CDR1 MNHEY, CDR2 SVGAGI. The CDR3 protein is CASIPGTGFTEQFF. The CDR3 DNA follows: TGTGCCAGCATCCCAGGGACAGGGTTCACTGAGCAGTTCTTC.